A selection of T cell receptor beta chains follows, all from one sample in a study of T cells in Graves' hyperthyroidism and ophthalmopathy. TCRdb itself ran the multiplex PCR reads through MiXCR, one entry per CDR3 protein. The sample consists of a few hundred thousand distinct CDR3 sequences, 15% to 18% of them appearing once. Sequenced material: blood. These TCRs come from a woman under 30 with Graves' hyperthyroidism. The CDR3 runs from the conserved cysteine through the conserved F or W. Expanded clones get a size class; other rows say once, few or many, or leave the size out.

clone size	V gene	J gene	CDR3 protein
many	TRBV20-1	TRBJ2-2	CSARKDRGRVGELFF
.	TRBV20-1	TRBJ1-4	CSASGTQRNEKLFF
.	TRBV10-3	TRBJ1-1	CAISESQVRGAGAFF
many	TRBV5-1	TRBJ2-1	CASSLDLLAGNYNEQFF
many	TRBV11-1	TRBJ2-3	CASRQGGGRTDTQYF
.	TRBV5-1	TRBJ2-3	CASSPLTTSTDTQYF
.	TRBV19	TRBJ2-1	CASSAPLNEQFF
few	TRBV6-1	TRBJ2-2	CASSLFGYTGELFF
many	TRBV6-1	TRBJ2-1	CASSKLAGSSYNEQFF
.	TRBV6-2/TRBV6-3	TRBJ2-5	CASSHIKLAGEETQYF
many	TRBV12-3/TRBV12-4	TRBJ1-2	CASSPGPVWENYGYTF
.	TRBV6-2/TRBV6-3	TRBJ2-7	CASSPLPGGSSYEQYF
many	TRBV10-3	TRBJ1-5	CAISQSDSNQPQHF
many	TRBV7-9	TRBJ2-1	CASSLLLASSYNEQFF
many	TRBV13	TRBJ2-7	CASSQSLVGRASYEQYF
many	TRBV2	TRBJ1-2	CASSEAVAGAGGYTF
.	TRBV2	TRBJ2-7	CASSYLFGLYEQYF
many	TRBV5-1	TRBJ2-3	CASSSRTGETDTQYF
many	TRBV28	TRBJ2-1	CASSPGGQGALNEQFF
few	TRBV7-9	TRBJ2-7	CASSTTSGSGYEQYF
.	TRBV2	TRBJ1-5	CASSLRGQRNNQPQHF
many	TRBV20-1	TRBJ2-7	CSAERQGDLHEQYF
many	TRBV9	TRBJ2-3	CASSAEGRPTDTQYF
few	TRBV20-1	TRBJ2-2	CSARTLEKMNTGELFF
few	TRBV7-2	TRBJ2-1	CASSLAGGPQAEQFF
.	TRBV10-1	TRBJ2-5	CASSWTSGSQETQYF
few	TRBV20-1	TRBJ1-2	CSAALSYGYTF
many	TRBV11-2	TRBJ2-7	CASSLRVTGGKTSGSAAYEQYF
many	TRBV4-2	TRBJ1-2	CASSQVREGSYTF
.	TRBV15	TRBJ2-4	CATSRIISEAKNIQYF
many	TRBV6-2/TRBV6-3	TRBJ2-2	CASRSGGKNTGELFF
.	TRBV4-1	TRBJ2-1	CASSQDTSGRHSEQFF
many	TRBV7-3	TRBJ1-1	CASSLTANPGTEAFF
.	TRBV2	TRBJ2-4	CASSEQGLGKNIQYF
few	TRBV24-1	TRBJ2-3	CATSETAGGRNTQYF
.	TRBV20-1	TRBJ2-5	CSARAPPAGGRETQYF
.	TRBV27	TRBJ1-1	CASSLSWSGPTEAFF
.	TRBV12-3/TRBV12-4	TRBJ2-7	CASRTGTGGGEQYF
.	TRBV6-6	TRBJ2-3	CASSYSGQVADTQYF
many	TRBV5-4	TRBJ2-7	CASSQDRGPSEQYF
.	TRBV12-3/TRBV12-4	TRBJ2-7	CASSFGDIGASYEQYF
few	TRBV7-9	TRBJ2-1	CASRSDSITKFF
few	TRBV3-1	TRBJ2-7	CASSQGPGINYEQYF
many	TRBV12-3/TRBV12-4	TRBJ2-1	CASSLDRLAGAPLDEQFF
.	TRBV19	TRBJ1-1	CASRRTGGGTEAFF
many	TRBV20-1	TRBJ1-2	CSARDGPKAGGYTF
many	TRBV28	TRBJ1-1	CASSFAGNRGAEAFF
few	TRBV5-4	TRBJ2-1	CASSLSDQWGFNEQFF
few	TRBV2	TRBJ2-5	CASSEALWHLGNF
many	TRBV28	TRBJ2-1	CASSVLADYNEQFF
many	TRBV5-1	TRBJ2-1	CASSFERLAGGNEQFF
many	TRBV4-1	TRBJ2-5	CASSQTSWGETQYF
few	TRBV5-4	TRBJ2-1	CASSFKGDSYNEQFF
.	TRBV6-2/TRBV6-3	TRBJ2-2	CASSYETSTGELFF
many	TRBV28	TRBJ1-1	CASSSAGGGNTEAFF
many	TRBV12-3/TRBV12-4	TRBJ2-5	CASSLVGAAETQYF
many	TRBV20-1	TRBJ2-7	CSARSLRQGVYEQYF